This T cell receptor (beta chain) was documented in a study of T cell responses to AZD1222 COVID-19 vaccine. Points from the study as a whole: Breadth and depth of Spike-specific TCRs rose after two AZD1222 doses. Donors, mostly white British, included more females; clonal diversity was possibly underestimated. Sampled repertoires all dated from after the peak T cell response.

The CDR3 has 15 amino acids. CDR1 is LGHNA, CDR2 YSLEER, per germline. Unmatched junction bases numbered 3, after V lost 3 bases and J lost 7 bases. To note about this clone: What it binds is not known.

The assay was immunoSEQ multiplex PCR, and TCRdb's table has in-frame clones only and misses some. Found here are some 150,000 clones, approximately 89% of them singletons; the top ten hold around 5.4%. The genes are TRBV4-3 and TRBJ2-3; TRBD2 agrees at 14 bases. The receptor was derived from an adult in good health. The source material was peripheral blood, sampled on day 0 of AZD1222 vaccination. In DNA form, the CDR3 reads TGCGCCAGCAGCCACGGGACTAGCGGGAGATATACGCAGTATTTT. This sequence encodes CASSHGTSGRYTQYF.